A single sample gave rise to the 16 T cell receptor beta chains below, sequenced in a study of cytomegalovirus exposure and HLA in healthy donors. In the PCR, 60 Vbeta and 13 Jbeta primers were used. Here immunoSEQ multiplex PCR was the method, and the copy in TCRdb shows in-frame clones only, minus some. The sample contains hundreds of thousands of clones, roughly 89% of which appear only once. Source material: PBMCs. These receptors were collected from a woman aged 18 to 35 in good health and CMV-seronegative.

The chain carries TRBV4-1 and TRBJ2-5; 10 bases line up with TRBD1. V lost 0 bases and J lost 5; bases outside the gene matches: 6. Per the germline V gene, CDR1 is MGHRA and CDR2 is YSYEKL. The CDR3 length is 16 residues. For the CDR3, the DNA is TGCGCCAGCAGCCAAGATCGGGGGACAGGGGACGAGACCCAGTACTTC. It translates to CASSQDRGTGDETQYF.

DNA of the CDR3: TGTGCCAGCAGTCCGGGACAGGCTTACGAGCAGTACTTC. This translates into CASSPGQAYEQYF. The chain combines TRBV27 with TRBJ2-7, with TRBD1 identical over 8 bases. V shed 5 bases and J 4 bases; nucleotides not matched to a gene: 4. CDR3 length equals 13 residues. Germline CDR1 and CDR2: MNHEY and SMNVEV (reference sequence).

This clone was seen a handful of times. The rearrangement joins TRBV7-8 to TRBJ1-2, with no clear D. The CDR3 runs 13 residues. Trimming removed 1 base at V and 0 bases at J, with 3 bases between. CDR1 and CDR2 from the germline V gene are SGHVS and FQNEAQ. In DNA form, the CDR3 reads TGTGCCAGCAGCTTAGGGCCTAACTATGGCTACACCTTC. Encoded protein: CASSLGPNYGYTF.

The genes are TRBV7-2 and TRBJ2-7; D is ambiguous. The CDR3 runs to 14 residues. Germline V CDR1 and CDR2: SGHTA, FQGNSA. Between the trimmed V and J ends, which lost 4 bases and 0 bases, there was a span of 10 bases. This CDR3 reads CASSYTFPSYEQYF. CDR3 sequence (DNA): TGTGCCAGCAGCTACACATTTCCCTCCTACGAGCAGTACTTC.

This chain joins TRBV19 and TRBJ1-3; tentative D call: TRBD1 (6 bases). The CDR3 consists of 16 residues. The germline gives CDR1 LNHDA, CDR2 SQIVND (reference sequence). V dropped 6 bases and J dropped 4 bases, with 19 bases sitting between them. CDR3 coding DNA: TGTGCCAGTAGCACCCCGGGGGGCGCGAGAGGAAACACCATATATTTT. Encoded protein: CASSTPGGARGNTIYF. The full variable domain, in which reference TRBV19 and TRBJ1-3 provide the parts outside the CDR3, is DGGITQSPKYLFRKEGQNVTLSCEQNLNHDAMYWYRQDPGQGLRLIYYSQIVNDFQKGDIAEGYSVSREKKESFPLTVTSAQKNPTAFYLCASSTPGGARGNTIYFGEGSWLTVV.

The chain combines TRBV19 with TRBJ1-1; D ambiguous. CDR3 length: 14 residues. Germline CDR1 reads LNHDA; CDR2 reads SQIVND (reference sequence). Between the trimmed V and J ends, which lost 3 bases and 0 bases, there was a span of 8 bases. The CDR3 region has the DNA TGTGCCAGTAGTATCACAGTCATGAACACTGAAGCTTTCTTT. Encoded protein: CASSITVMNTEAFF.

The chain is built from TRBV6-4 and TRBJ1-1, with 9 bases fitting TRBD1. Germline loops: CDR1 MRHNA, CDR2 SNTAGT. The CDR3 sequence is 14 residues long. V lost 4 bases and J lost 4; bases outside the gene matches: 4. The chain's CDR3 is CASSATGGITEAFF. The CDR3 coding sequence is TGTGCCAGCAGTGCGACAGGGGGAATCACTGAAGCTTTCTTT.

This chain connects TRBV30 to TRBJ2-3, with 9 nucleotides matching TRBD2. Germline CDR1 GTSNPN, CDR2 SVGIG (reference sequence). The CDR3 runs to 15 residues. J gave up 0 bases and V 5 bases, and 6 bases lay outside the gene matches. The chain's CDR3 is CAWVVAGGSTDTQYF. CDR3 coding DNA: TGTGCCTGGGTTGTGGCGGGGGGGAGCACAGATACGCAGTATTTT.

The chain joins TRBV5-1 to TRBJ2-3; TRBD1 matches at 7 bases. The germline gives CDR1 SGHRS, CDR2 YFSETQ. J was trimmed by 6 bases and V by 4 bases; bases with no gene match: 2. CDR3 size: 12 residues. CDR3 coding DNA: TGCGCCAGCAGCACACAGGGGGATACGCAGTATTTT. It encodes CASSTQGDTQYF.

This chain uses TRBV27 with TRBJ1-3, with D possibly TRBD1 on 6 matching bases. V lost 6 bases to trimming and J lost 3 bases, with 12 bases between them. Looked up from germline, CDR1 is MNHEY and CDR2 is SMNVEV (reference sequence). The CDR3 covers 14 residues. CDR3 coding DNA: TGTGCCAGCAGCCTACAGGGCAATGGAAACACCATATATTTT. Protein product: CASSLQGNGNTIYF.

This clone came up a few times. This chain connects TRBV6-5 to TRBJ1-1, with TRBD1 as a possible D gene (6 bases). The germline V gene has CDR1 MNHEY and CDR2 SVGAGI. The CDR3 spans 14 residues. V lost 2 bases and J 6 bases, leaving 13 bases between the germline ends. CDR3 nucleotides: TGTGCCAGCAGTTACGGAACAGGGTTGGCTGAAGCTTTCTTT. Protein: CASSYGTGLAEAFF.

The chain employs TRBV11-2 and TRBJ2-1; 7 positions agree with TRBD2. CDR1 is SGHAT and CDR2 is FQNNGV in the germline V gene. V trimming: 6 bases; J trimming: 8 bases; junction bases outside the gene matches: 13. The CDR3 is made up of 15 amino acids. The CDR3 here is CASRNVGGDRYEQFF. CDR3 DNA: TGTGCCAGCAGAAACGTGGGGGGGGATAGGTATGAGCAGTTCTTC.

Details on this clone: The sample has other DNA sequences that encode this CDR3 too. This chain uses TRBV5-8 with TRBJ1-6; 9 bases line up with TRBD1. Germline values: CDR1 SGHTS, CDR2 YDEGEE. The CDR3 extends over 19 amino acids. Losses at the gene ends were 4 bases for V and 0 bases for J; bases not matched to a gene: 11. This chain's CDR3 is CASSNPSGQGRSYNSPLHF. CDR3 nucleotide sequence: TGTGCCAGCAGCAATCCTTCGGGACAGGGCCGCTCCTATAATTCACCCCTCCACTTT.

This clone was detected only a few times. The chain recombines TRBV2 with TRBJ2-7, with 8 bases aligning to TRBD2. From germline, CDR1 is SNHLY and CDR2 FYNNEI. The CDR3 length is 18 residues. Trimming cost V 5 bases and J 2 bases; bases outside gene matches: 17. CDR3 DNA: TGTGCCAGCAGTATACCGGGACTAGGAATATTTGTAACCTACGAGCAGTACTTC. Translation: CASSIPGLGIFVTYEQYF. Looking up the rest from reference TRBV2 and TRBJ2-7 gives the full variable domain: EPEVTQTPSHQVTQMGQEVILRCVPISNHLYFYWYRQILGQKVEFLVSFYNNEISEKSEIFDDQFSVERPDGSNFTLKIRSTKLEDSAMYFCASSIPGLGIFVTYEQYFGPGTRLTVT.

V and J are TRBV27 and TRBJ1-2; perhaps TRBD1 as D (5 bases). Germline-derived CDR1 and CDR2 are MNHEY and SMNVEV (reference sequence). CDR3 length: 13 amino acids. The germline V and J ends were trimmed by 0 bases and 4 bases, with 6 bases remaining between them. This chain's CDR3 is CASSLSGVYGYTF. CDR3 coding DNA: TGTGCCAGCAGTTTATCAGGGGTCTATGGCTACACCTTC.

The CDR3 sequence is CASSAYADSTYTEAFF. DNA for the CDR3: TGTGCCAGCAGCGCGTATGCAGACAGTACCTACACTGAAGCTTTCTTT. J is TRBJ1-1 and V is TRBV9; TRBD1 might be the D (5 bases). The germline V gene encodes CDR1 SGDLS and CDR2 YYNGEE. V was trimmed by 3 bases and J by 3 bases, leaving 18 bases between them. This CDR3 has 16 amino acids.